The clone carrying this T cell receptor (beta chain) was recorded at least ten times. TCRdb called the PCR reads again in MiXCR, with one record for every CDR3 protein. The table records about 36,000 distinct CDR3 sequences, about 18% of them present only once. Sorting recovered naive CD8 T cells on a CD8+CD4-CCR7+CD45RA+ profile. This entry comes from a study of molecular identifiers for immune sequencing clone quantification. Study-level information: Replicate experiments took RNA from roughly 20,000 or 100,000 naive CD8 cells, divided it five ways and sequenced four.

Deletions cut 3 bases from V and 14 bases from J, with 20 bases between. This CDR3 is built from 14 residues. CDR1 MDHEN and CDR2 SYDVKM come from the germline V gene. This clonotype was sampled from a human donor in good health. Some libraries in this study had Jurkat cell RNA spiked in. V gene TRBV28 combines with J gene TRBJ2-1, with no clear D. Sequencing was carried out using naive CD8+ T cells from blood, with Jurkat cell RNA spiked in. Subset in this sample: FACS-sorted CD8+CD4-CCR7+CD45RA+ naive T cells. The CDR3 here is CASSFFAIEDQEFF. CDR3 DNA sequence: TGTGCCAGCAGTTTCTTTGCGATCGAAGACCAGGAGTTCTTC.